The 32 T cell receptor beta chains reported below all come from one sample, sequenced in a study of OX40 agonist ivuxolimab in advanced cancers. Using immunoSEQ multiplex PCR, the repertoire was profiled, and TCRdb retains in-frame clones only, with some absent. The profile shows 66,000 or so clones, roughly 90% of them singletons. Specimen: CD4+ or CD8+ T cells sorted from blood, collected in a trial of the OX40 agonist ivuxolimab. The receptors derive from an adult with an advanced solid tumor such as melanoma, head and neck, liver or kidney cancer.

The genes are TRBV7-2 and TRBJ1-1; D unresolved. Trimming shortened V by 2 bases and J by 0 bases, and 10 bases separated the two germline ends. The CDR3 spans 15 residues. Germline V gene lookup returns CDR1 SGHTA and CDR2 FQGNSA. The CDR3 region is CASSLQYSLNTEAFF. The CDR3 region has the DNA TGTGCCAGCAGCTTACAATATTCCTTGAACACTGAAGCTTTCTTT. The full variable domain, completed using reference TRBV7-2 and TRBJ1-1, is GAGVSQSPSNKVTEKGKDVELRCDPISGHTALYWYRQSLGQGLEFLIYFQGNSAPDKSGLPSDRFSAERTGGSVSTLTIQRTQQEDSAVYLCASSLQYSLNTEAFFGQGTRLTVV.

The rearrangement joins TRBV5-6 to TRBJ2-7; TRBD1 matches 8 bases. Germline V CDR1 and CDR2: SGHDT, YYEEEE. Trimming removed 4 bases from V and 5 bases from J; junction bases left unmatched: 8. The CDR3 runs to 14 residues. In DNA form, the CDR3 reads TGTGCCAGCAGCGGCGACAGGGGAAGTGACGAGCAGTACTTC. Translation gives CASSGDRGSDEQYF. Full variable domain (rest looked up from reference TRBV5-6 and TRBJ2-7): DAGVTQSPTHLIKTRGQQVTLRCSPKSGHDTVSWYQQALGQGPQFIFQYYEEEERQRGNFPDRFSGHQFPNYSSELNVNALLLGDSALYLCASSGDRGSDEQYFGPGTRLTVT.

The CDR3 bases are TGCGCCAGCAGCATAGACCAGGGATCAGATACGCAGTATTTT. It translates to CASSIDQGSDTQYF. The chain carries TRBV5-1 and TRBJ2-3; TRBD1 might be the D (5 bases). The CDR3 is made up of 14 amino acids. Trimming left V 4 bases short and J 4 bases short, with 13 bases between. Looked up from germline, CDR1 is SGHRS and CDR2 is YFSETQ.

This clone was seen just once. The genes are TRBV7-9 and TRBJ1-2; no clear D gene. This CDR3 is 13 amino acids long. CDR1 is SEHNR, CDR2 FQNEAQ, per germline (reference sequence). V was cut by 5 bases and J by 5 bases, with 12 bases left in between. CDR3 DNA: TGTGCCAGCAGCCTAGATCCGGGTTATGGCTACACCTTC. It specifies CASSLDPGYGYTF.

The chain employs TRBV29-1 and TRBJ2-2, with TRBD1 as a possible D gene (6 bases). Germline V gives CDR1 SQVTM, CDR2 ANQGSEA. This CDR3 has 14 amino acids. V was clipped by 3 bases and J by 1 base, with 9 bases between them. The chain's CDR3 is CSVDPGQNTGELFF. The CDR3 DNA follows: TGCAGCGTTGACCCGGGACAGAACACCGGGGAGCTGTTTTTT.

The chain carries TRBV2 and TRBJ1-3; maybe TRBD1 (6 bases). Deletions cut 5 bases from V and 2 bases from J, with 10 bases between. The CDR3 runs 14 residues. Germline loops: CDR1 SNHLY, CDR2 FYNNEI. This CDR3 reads CASSPQGTGNTIYF. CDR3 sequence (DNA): TGTGCCAGCAGTCCCCAGGGGACTGGAAACACCATATATTTT.

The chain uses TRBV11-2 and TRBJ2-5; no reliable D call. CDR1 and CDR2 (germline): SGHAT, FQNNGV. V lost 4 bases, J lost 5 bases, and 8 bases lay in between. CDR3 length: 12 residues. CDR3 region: CASSSSLETQYF. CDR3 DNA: TGTGCCAGCAGCTCTTCGTTGGAGACCCAGTACTTC.

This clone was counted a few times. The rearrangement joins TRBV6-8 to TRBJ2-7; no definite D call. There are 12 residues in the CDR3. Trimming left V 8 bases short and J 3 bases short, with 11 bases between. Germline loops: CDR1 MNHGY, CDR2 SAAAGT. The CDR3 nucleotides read TGTGCCAGCCCTCCCATTTACTACGAGCAGTACTTC. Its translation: CASPPIYYEQYF.

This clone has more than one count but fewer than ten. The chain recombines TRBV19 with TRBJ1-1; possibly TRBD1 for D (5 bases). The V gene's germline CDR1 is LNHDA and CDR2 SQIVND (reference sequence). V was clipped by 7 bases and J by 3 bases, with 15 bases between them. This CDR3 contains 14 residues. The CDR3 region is CASTRRQLYTEAFF. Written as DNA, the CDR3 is TGTGCCAGTACCCGTCGACAGTTATACACTGAAGCTTTCTTT.

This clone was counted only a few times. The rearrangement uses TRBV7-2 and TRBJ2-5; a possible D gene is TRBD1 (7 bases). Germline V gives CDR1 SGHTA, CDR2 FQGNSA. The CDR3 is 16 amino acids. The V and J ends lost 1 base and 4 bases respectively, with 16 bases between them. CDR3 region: CASSLVFNRGGETQYF. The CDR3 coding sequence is TGTGCCAGCAGCTTAGTCTTTAACAGGGGAGGAGAGACCCAGTACTTC.

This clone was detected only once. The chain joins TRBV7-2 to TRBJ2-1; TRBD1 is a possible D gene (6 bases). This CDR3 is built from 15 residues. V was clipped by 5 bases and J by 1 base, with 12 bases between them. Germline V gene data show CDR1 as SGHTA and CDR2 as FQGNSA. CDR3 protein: CASSPPRGSYNEQFF. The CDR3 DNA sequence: TGTGCCAGCAGCCCGCCCAGGGGTTCCTACAATGAGCAGTTCTTC.

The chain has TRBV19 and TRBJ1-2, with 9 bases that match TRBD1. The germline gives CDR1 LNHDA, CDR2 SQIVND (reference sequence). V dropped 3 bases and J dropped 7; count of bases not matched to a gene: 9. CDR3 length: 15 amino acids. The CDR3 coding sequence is TGTGCCAGTAGTATCCGGACACAGGGGGCTGGTGGCTACACCTTC. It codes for CASSIRTQGAGGYTF.

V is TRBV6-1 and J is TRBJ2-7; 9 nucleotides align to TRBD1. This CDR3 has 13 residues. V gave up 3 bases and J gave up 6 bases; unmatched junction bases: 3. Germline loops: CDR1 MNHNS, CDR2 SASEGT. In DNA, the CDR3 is TGTGCCAGCAGTGACTCGGACAGGGGCGAGCAGTACTTC. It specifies CASSDSDRGEQYF.

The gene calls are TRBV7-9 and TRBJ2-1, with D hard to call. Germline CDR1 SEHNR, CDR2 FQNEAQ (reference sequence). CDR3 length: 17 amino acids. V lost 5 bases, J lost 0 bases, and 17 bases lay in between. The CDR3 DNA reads TGTGCCAGCAGCCCCCAGAGGATCCTCAGCTCCTACAATGAGCAGTTCTTC. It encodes CASSPQRILSSYNEQFF.

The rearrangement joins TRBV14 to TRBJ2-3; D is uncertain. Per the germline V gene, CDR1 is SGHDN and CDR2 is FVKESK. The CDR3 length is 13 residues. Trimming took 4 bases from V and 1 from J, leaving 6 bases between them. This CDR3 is CASSRQGTDTQYF. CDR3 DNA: TGTGCCAGCAGCCGACAAGGCACAGATACGCAGTATTTT.

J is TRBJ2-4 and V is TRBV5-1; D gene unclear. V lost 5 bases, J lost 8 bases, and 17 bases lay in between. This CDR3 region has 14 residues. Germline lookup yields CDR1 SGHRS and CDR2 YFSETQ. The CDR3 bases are TGCGCCAGCAGGATTTCGACCCCCCGGGACATTCAGTACTTC. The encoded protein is CASRISTPRDIQYF.

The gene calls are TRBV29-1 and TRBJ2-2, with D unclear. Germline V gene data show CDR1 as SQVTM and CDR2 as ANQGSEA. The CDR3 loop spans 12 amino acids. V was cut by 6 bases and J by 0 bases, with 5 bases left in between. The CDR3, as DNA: TGCAGCGTCCAGCCGAACACCGGGGAGCTGTTTTTT. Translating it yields CSVQPNTGELFF.

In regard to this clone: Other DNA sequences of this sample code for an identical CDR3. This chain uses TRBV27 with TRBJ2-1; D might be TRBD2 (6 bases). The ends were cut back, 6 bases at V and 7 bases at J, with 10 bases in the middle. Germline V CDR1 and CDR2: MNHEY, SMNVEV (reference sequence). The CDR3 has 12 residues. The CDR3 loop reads CASSPGTNEQFF. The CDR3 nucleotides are TGTGCCAGCAGCCCAGGGACTAATGAGCAGTTCTTC.

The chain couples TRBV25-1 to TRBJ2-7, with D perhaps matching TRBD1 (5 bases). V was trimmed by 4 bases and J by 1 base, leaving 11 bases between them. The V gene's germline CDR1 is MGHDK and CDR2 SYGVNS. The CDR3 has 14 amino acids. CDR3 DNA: TGTGCCAGCAGTGGGACGGACAAGTCCTACGAGCAGTACTTC. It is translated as CASSGTDKSYEQYF.

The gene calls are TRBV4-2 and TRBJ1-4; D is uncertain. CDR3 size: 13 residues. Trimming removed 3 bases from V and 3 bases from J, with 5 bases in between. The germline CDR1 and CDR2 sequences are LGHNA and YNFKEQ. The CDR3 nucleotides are TGTGCCAGCAGCCAGGGATCTAATGAAAAACTGTTTTTT. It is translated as CASSQGSNEKLFF.

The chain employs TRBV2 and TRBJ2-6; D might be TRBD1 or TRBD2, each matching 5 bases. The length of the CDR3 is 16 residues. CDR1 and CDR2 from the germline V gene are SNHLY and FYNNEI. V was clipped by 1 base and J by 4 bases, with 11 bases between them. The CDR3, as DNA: TGTGCCAGCAGTGAAGGAGAGGGGCGAGGGGCCAACGTCCTGACTTTC. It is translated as CASSEGEGRGANVLTF.

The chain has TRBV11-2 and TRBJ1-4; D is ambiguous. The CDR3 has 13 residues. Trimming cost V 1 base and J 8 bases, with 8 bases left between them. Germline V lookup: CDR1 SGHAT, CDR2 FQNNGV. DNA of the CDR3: TGTGCCAGCAGCTTAGGCCAGGTAGAAAAACTGTTTTTT. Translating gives CASSLGQVEKLFF.

The CDR3 loop is CASSLGHNYNEQFF. CDR3 coding DNA: TGTGCCAGCAGCTTGGGACACAACTACAATGAGCAGTTCTTC. The chain links TRBV7-2 to TRBJ2-1, with a tentative D call TRBD1 (6 bases). The CDR3 runs to 14 residues. V was pared by 3 bases and J by 3 bases, with 9 bases between. Germline assignment: CDR1 SGHTA and CDR2 FQGNSA.

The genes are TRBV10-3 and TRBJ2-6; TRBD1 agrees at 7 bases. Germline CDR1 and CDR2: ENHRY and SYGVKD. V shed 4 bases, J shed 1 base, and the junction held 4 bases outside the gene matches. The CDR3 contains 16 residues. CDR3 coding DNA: TGTGCCATCAGTGCGACAGGGAAATCTGGGGCCAACGTCCTGACTTTC. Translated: CAISATGKSGANVLTF.

CDR3 coding DNA: TGCGCCAGCAGCCACCTGCGGGGGGTCGCCTACAATGAGCAGTTCTTC. Translating it yields CASSHLRGVAYNEQFF. The chain recombines TRBV4-1 with TRBJ2-1; TRBD2 aligns across 8 bases. V shed 3 bases and J 2 bases; nucleotides not matched to a gene: 6. The CDR3 contains 16 residues. Germline V gene lookup returns CDR1 MGHRA and CDR2 YSYEKL.

CDR3 DNA sequence: TGTGCCACCAGCACAGAGATGGGCCCAGGTCGGAGGAGGGGGACGGAGACCGGGGAGCTGTTTTTT. This translates into CATSTEMGPGRRRGTETGELFF. The rearrangement links TRBV15 to TRBJ2-2; D assignment may be TRBD1 or TRBD2 (6 bases each). CDR1 LNHNV and CDR2 YYDKDF come from the germline V gene (reference sequence). Deletions cut 4 bases from V and 5 bases from J, with 35 bases between. This CDR3 contains 22 residues.

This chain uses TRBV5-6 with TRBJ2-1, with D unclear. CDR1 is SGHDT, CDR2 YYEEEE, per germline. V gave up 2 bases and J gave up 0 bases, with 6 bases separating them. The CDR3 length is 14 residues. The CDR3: CASSFTNSYNEQFF. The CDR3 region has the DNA TGTGCCAGCAGCTTTACGAACTCCTACAATGAGCAGTTCTTC.

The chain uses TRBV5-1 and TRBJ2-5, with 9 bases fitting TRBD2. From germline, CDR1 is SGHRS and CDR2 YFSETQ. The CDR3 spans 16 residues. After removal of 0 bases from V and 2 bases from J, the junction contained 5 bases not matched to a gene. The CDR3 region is CASSLATSGPQETQYF. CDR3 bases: TGCGCCAGCAGCTTGGCGACTAGCGGTCCACAAGAGACCCAGTACTTC.

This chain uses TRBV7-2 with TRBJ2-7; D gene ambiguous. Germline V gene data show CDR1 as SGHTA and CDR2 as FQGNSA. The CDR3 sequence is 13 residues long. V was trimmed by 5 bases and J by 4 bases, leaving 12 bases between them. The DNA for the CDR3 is TGTGCCAGCAGCCGCGATGTGCTATACGAGCAGTACTTC. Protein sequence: CASSRDVLYEQYF.

The CDR3 region is CASSFTSGGFIDNEQFF. The DNA of the CDR3 is TGTGCCAGCAGTTTTACTAGCGGGGGGTTCATTGACAATGAGCAGTTCTTC. The V and J genes are TRBV28 and TRBJ2-1, with 12 positions matching TRBD2. This CDR3 region has 17 residues. V lost 3 bases to trimming and J lost 5 bases; unmatched junction nucleotides: 8. Germline values: CDR1 MDHEN, CDR2 SYDVKM.

The CDR3 here is CASSKEGRGVTGELFF. CDR3 sequence (DNA): TGCGCCAGCAGTAAGGAGGGCAGGGGAGTCACCGGGGAGCTGTTTTTT. The chain carries TRBV10-1 and TRBJ2-2; D tentatively reads TRBD1 or TRBD2 (6 bases each). CDR1 is WNHNN, CDR2 SYGVQD, per germline (reference sequence). V shed 5 bases and J shed 4 bases, with 17 bases lying between them. The CDR3 covers 16 residues.

The CDR3 DNA reads TGTGCCAGCCGGGAGACTGGAAACACCATATATTTT. Translating gives CASRETGNTIYF. The rearrangement joins TRBV11-2 to TRBJ1-3; no firm D call. The V gene lost 8 bases and the J gene lost 2 bases, with 7 bases spanning the gap. Germline CDR1 and CDR2: SGHAT and FQNNGV. CDR3 size: 12 residues.